The 24 T cell receptor beta chains presented below share a single source sample, sequenced in a study of OX40 agonist ivuxolimab in advanced cancers. The data were produced by immunoSEQ multiplex PCR, yet TCRdb's version contains in-frame clones alone and is incomplete. The table includes 70,000 or so clones, roughly 85% detected once. The sample was CD4+ or CD8+ T cells sorted from blood, taken in a trial of the OX40 agonist ivuxolimab. These receptors originate from an adult with an advanced solid tumor such as melanoma, head and neck, liver or kidney cancer.

V usage is TRBV27 and J usage is TRBJ2-7; 8 nucleotides match TRBD2. The germline V gene has CDR1 MNHEY and CDR2 SMNVEV (reference sequence). V lost 1 base, J lost 10 bases, and 9 bases stayed unmatched. CDR3 length: 14 residues. Written as DNA, the CDR3 is TGTGCCAGCAGTTTATTTGGACTAGCCTCCTTTCAGTACTTC. Protein: CASSLFGLASFQYF.

The chain is built from TRBV6-6 and TRBJ2-2; 8 positions agree with TRBD1. The CDR3 is 15 amino acids. Germline CDR1 is MNHNY and CDR2 is SVGAGI (reference sequence). J gave up 5 bases and V 2 bases, and 4 bases lay outside the gene matches. CDR3 region: CASSYRDRPTGELFF. The DNA of the CDR3 is TGTGCCAGCAGTTACAGGGACAGGCCGACCGGGGAGCTGTTTTTT.

This chain uses TRBV29-1 with TRBJ2-7; 13 bases line up with TRBD2. Germline V lookup: CDR1 SQVTM, CDR2 ANQGSEA. The CDR3 is 14 residues long. The V segment lost 4 bases and the J segment 2 bases; nucleotides outside the gene matches: 2. DNA of the CDR3: TGCAGCGTTGCAGGGACTAGCGGGGCCTACGAGCAGTACTTC. Its protein product is CSVAGTSGAYEQYF.

V usage is TRBV2 and J usage is TRBJ2-3, with 12 positions matching TRBD2. CDR1 is SNHLY and CDR2 is FYNNEI in the germline V gene. CDR3 length: 14 residues. The ends lost 9 bases at V and 2 bases at J; junction bases unmatched: 3. CDR3: CARGLAGFTDTQYF. The CDR3 nucleotides read TGTGCCAGAGGACTAGCGGGGTTCACAGATACGCAGTATTTT.

A single count supports this clone. The chain couples TRBV28 to TRBJ1-5; D gene ambiguous. The CDR3 has 13 amino acids. Germline V CDR1 and CDR2: MDHEN, SYDVKM. Trimming left V 9 bases short and J 3 bases short, with 12 bases between. CDR3: CASKWANNQPQHF. CDR3 bases: TGTGCCAGTAAGTGGGCTAACAATCAGCCCCAGCATTTT.

V is TRBV6-4 and J is TRBJ2-1; TRBD1 is a possible D gene (6 bases). Germline-derived CDR1 and CDR2 are MRHNA and SNTAGT. This CDR3 has 13 amino acids. Trimming cost V 6 bases and J 5 bases, with 11 bases left between them. The CDR3 DNA sequence: TGTGCCAGCAGCCTCCGGGACAACAATGAGCAGTTCTTC. This translates into CASSLRDNNEQFF.

The chain links TRBV5-1 to TRBJ2-3, with D perhaps TRBD2 (6 bases). Germline V gene lookup returns CDR1 SGHRS and CDR2 YFSETQ. This CDR3 region has 16 residues. V lost 0 bases and J lost 0, with 11 bases in between. This CDR3 reads CASSLGAGTSTDTQYF. The CDR3 DNA is TGCGCCAGCAGCTTGGGGGCAGGGACTAGCACAGATACGCAGTATTTT.

The chain uses TRBV28 and TRBJ1-6, with 7 nucleotides matching TRBD1. After removal of 4 bases from V and 13 bases from J, the junction contained 10 bases not matched to a gene. The CDR3 has 14 residues. Looked up from germline, CDR1 is MDHEN and CDR2 is SYDVKM. The DNA of the CDR3 is TGTGCCAGCAGTTCGGGACAGCCAATTCACCCCCTCCACTTT. Translation gives CASSSGQPIHPLHF.

V usage is TRBV19 and J usage is TRBJ1-4, with 9 bases matching TRBD1. Trimming cost V 6 bases and J 8 bases; bases outside gene matches: 7. This CDR3 is built from 14 residues. In germline, CDR1 is LNHDA, CDR2 SQIVND (reference sequence). CDR3 amino acids: CASRRTGENEKLFF. CDR3 in DNA: TGTGCCAGTAGAAGGACAGGGGAGAACGAAAAACTGTTTTTT.

V is TRBV29-1 and J is TRBJ1-4; D not resolved. The CDR3 has 13 residues. With 4 bases removed from V and 5 bases from J, the gap between germline ends came to 11 bases. CDR1 and CDR2 from the germline V gene are SQVTM and ANQGSEA. The CDR3 coding sequence is TGCAGCGTTGGCGGTAGCAACAATGAAAAACTGTTTTTT. This translates into CSVGGSNNEKLFF.

This clone turned up a few times. The rearrangement uses TRBV11-2 and TRBJ2-7; possible D gene TRBD2, 5 bases. Germline V gives CDR1 SGHAT, CDR2 FQNNGV. The CDR3 runs to 14 residues. V lost 4 bases, J lost 6 bases, and 16 bases lay in between. The CDR3 is CASSSPGVRGEQYF. CDR3 coding DNA: TGTGCCAGCAGCTCCCCCGGGGTACGGGGCGAGCAGTACTTC.

This clone has more than one count but fewer than ten. V and J are TRBV5-6 and TRBJ2-3; D uncertain. The CDR3 loop spans 13 amino acids. Per the germline V gene, CDR1 is SGHDT and CDR2 is YYEEEE. Deletions cut 2 bases from V and 2 bases from J, with 6 bases between. CDR3 sequence reads: CASSFSNTDTQYF. The CDR3 region has the DNA TGTGCCAGCAGCTTTTCAAACACAGATACGCAGTATTTT.

The chain has TRBV5-1 and TRBJ1-1; no clear D. Looked up from germline, CDR1 is SGHRS and CDR2 is YFSETQ. V shed 1 base and J shed 4 bases, with 17 bases lying between them. This CDR3 comprises 16 residues. CDR3 DNA: TGCGCCAGCAGCTTGACCTCGGACTTCTGGGGCACTGAAGCTTTCTTT. The encoded protein is CASSLTSDFWGTEAFF.

The rearrangement links TRBV7-6 to TRBJ2-7, with TRBD1 identical over 10 bases. With V trimmed by 3 bases and J by 2 bases, 1 base remained unmatched. This CDR3 comprises 14 residues. Per the germline V gene, CDR1 is SGHVS and CDR2 is FNYEAQ. The CDR3 loop reads CASSLGTGAYEQYF. The CDR3 bases are TGTGCCAGCAGCTTGGGGACAGGGGCCTACGAGCAGTACTTC. The full variable domain, its missing parts supplied by reference TRBV7-6 and TRBJ2-7, is GAGVSQSPRYKVTKRGQDVALRCDPISGHVSLYWYRQALGQGPEFLTYFNYEAQQDKSGLPNDRFSAERPEGSISTLTIQRTEQRDSAMYRCASSLGTGAYEQYFGPGTRLTVT.

V is TRBV5-1 and J is TRBJ1-2; TRBD1 matches at 9 bases. Per germline, CDR1 SGHRS and CDR2 YFSETQ. The J segment lost 6 bases and the V segment lost 0 bases, leaving 9 bases of the junction unmatched. The CDR3 covers 16 residues. CDR3 protein: CASSLGSTGGLNGYTF. Here the CDR3 DNA reads TGCGCCAGCAGCTTGGGCAGCACAGGGGGCTTGAATGGCTACACCTTC.

The chain couples TRBV5-4 to TRBJ2-7; D call uncertain. The V end was cut by 2 bases, the J end by 4 bases, with 16 bases between. CDR1 is SGHNT, CDR2 YYREEE, per germline (reference sequence). The CDR3 is 15 residues long. Here the CDR3 DNA reads TGTGCCAGCAGCTTAGTTCCGGACGCCGCTTACGAGCAGTACTTC. Amino acid sequence: CASSLVPDAAYEQYF.

The V call is TRBV7-2, the J call TRBJ2-4; the D is unclear. CDR3 length: 12 residues. Germline CDR1 is SGHTA and CDR2 is FQGNSA. Trimming cost V 6 bases and J 1 base, with 4 bases left between them. The CDR3 protein is CASRDAKNIQYF. DNA of the CDR3: TGTGCCAGCAGGGACGCCAAAAACATTCAGTACTTC.

The chain couples TRBV28 to TRBJ2-5; 12 bases match TRBD1. Germline lookup yields CDR1 MDHEN and CDR2 SYDVKM. The CDR3 length is 16 residues. V shed 4 bases, J shed 5 bases, and the junction held 8 bases outside the gene matches. This CDR3 reads CASSSLGTGGRETQYF. The DNA for the CDR3 is TGTGCCAGCAGTTCCCTGGGGACAGGGGGCCGGGAGACCCAGTACTTC.

The V call is TRBV9, the J call TRBJ2-5; 8 bases map to TRBD1. The CDR3 runs 15 residues. The germline CDR1 and CDR2 sequences are SGDLS and YYNGEE. V shed 0 bases and J 5 bases; nucleotides not matched to a gene: 6. DNA of the CDR3: TGTGCCAGCAGCGTAGAGACAGGGGTCCGGGAGACCCAGTACTTC. Translation: CASSVETGVRETQYF. The full variable domain, in which reference TRBV9 and TRBJ2-5 provide the parts outside the CDR3, is DSGVTQTPKHLITATGQRVTLRCSPRSGDLSVYWYQQSLDQGLQFLIQYYNGEERAKGNILERFSAQQFPDLHSELNLSSLELGDSALYFCASSVETGVRETQYFGPGTRLLVL.

This clone appeared a few times. The chain combines TRBV28 with TRBJ1-2; weak D call: TRBD1 (6 bases). The germline gives CDR1 MDHEN, CDR2 SYDVKM. The length of the CDR3 is 13 residues. Trimming took 7 bases from V and 4 from J, leaving 13 bases between them. This CDR3 is CASTMGTTYGYTF. The CDR3 DNA follows: TGTGCCAGCACCATGGGGACAACCTATGGCTACACCTTC.

The rearrangement uses TRBV19 and TRBJ1-6, with a possible D match to TRBD1 (5 bases). V lost 2 bases and J lost 9, with 17 bases in between. CDR1 and CDR2 (germline): LNHDA, SQIVND (reference sequence). The CDR3 is 16 residues long. CDR3 nucleotides: TGTGCCAGTAGTATAAACGGCCGGCAGGGTAGTTCACCCCTCCACTTT. Its protein is CASSINGRQGSSPLHF.

This chain connects TRBV5-1 to TRBJ1-4; D is uncertain. V was clipped by 4 bases and J by 7 bases, with 14 bases between them. CDR1 is SGHRS, CDR2 YFSETQ, per germline. The CDR3 is made up of 14 amino acids. This CDR3 reads CASSPLDGIEKLFF. CDR3 nucleotides: TGCGCCAGCAGCCCACTTGACGGGATTGAAAAACTGTTTTTT.

This rearrangement joins TRBV19 to TRBJ2-2, with TRBD1 as a possible D gene (6 bases). The germline V and J ends were trimmed by 5 bases and 1 base, with 14 bases remaining between them. The CDR3 has 16 amino acids. Germline V gives CDR1 LNHDA, CDR2 SQIVND (reference sequence). The CDR3 here is CASSGSGARNTGELFF. DNA of the CDR3: TGTGCCAGTAGTGGGTCAGGGGCCAGGAACACCGGGGAGCTGTTTTTT.

The rearrangement joins TRBV6-6 to TRBJ1-5, with TRBD1 as a possible D gene (5 bases). V was pared by 7 bases and J by 1 base, with 11 bases between. Germline V gene data show CDR1 as MNHNY and CDR2 as SVGAGI (reference sequence). CDR3 length: 14 amino acids. The CDR3 is CASTSGGSNQPQHF. The CDR3 nucleotides are TGTGCCAGCACCTCGGGGGGAAGCAATCAGCCCCAGCATTTT.